This T cell receptor (beta chain) came from a study of blood T cell repertoires in COVID-19. Study in general: Donors in the United States, Italy and Spain gave samples during acute or convalescent COVID-19. The cDNA or gDNA used as material had been derived from T cells, B-cell-depleted T cells, or PBMCs.

The CDR3 loop spans 13 amino acids. V shed 4 bases and J shed 1 base, with 7 bases lying between them. Per germline, CDR1 LGHNA and CDR2 YNFKEQ. This table comes from immunoSEQ multiplex PCR, and its TCRdb copy is limited to in-frame clones, with some not included. The data hold more than 100,000 clones, with about 86% observed a single time. What was sequenced was peripheral blood. This sequence originates from a woman aged 50 to 65 with acute or convalescent COVID-19. J is TRBJ1-2 and V is TRBV4-2; D is unresolved. This CDR3 reads CASSPGVNYGYTF. In DNA, the CDR3 is TGTGCCAGCAGCCCCGGGGTTAACTATGGCTACACCTTC.